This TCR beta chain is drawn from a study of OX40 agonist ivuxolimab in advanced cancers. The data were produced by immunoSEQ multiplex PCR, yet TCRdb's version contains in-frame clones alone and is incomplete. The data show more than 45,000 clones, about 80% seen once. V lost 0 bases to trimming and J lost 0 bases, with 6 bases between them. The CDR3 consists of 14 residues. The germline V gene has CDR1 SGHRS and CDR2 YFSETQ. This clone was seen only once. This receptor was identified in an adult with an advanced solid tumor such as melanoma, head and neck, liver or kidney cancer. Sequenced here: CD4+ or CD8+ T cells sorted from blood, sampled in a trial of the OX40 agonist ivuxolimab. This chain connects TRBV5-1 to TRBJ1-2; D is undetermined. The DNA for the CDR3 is TGCGCCAGCAGCTTGGACACCCCTAACTATGGCTACACCTTC. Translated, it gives CASSLDTPNYGYTF.